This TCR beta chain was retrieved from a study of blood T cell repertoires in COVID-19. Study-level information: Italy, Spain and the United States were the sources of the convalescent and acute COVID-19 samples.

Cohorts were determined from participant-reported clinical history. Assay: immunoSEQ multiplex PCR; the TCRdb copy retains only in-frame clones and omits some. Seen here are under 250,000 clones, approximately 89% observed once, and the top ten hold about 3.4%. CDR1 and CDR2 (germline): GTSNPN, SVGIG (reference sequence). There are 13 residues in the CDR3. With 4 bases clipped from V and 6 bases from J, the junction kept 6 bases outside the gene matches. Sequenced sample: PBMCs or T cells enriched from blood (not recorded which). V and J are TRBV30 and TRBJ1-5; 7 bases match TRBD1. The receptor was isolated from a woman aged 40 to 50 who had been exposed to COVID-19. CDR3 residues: CAWTQGYGQPQHF. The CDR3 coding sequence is TGTGCCTGGACACAGGGGTACGGTCAGCCCCAGCATTTT.